This paragraph covers one T cell receptor beta chain sequence. What it recognizes is unknown. Extracted RNA was reverse transcribed, and the resulting cDNA served as sequencing template. Here immunoSEQ multiplex PCR was the method, and the copy in TCRdb shows in-frame clones only, minus some. This table holds 100,000 to 150,000 clones, 45% to 50% found once. The V gene's germline CDR1 is MNHEY and CDR2 SMNVEV (reference sequence). The ends were cut back, 5 bases at V and 10 bases at J, with 12 bases in the middle. The CDR3 has 12 amino acids. Both peripheral blood and punch biopsies of lesional scalp skin were obtained from patients who had alopecia areata. Both CD4+ and CD8+ T cells were separated by sorting PBMCs. This record comes from a study of CD8+ T cells in alopecia areata. Findings and limits, study-wide: Scalp lesions, especially in alopecia totalis/universalis, had higher clonality than normal scalp. Sequencing of scalp samples also captures resident alphabeta T cells of normal skin.

The TCR sequence derives from a human donor with alopecia areata. The chain couples TRBV27 to TRBJ2-1, with D hard to call. Sequenced material: NKG2D-low CD8+ T cells sorted from blood. CDR3: CASSNRAREQFF. For the CDR3, the DNA is TGTGCCAGCAGTAACCGGGCGAGGGAGCAGTTCTTC.